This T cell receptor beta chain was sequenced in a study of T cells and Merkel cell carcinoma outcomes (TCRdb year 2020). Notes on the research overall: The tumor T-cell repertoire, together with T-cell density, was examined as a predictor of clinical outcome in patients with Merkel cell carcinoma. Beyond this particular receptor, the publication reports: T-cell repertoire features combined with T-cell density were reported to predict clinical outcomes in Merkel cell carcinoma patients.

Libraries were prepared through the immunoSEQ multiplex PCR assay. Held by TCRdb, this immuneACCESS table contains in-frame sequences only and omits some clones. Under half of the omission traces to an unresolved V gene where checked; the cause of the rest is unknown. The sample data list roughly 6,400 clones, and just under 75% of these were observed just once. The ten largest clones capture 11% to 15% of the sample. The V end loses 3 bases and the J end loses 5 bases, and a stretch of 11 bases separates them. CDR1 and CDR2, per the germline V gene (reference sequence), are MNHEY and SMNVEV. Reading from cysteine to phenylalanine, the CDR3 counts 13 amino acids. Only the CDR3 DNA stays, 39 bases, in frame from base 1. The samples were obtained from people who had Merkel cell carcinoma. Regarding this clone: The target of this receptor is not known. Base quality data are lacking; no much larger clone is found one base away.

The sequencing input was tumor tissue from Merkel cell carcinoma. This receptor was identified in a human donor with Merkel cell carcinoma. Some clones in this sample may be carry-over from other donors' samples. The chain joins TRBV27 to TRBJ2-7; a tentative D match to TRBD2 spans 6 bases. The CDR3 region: CASSFQTRNEQYF. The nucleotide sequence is TGTGCCAGCAGTTTCCAGACTAGAAACGAGCAGTACTTC.